The rows below give T cell receptor beta chains drawn from one sample of a study of shared clonotypes between healthy human individuals. Data came from immunoSEQ multiplex PCR; TCRdb stores just in-frame clones and leaves some out. Among about 2 million clones listed, 85% to 95% were seen once. Material: naive CD4+ T cells sorted from blood. The source is a man between 18 and 29 years old in good health. The CDR3 runs from the conserved cysteine through the conserved F or W. D genes are given only for firm matches. Not all rows give a size; the values are once, few, many and, for expanded clones, a class.

many NA TRBJ1-6 TRBV10-1 TGCGCCAGCAGTGACGGGGGGTATAATTCACCCCTCCACTTT CASSDGGYNSPLHF
NA NA TRBJ1-1 TRBV10-3 TGTGCCATCAGTGCCGGGGTCCGGGAAGCTTTCTTT CAISAGVREAFF
NA TRBD2 TRBJ2-2 TRBV7-2 TGTGCCAGCAGCGTTAGGTCGGGAGGGTCCACCGGGGAGCTGTTTTTT CASSVRSGGSTGELFF
NA TRBD1 TRBJ1-4 TRBV7-2 TGTGCCAGCAGCTTTAGACAGGGCGGGGGTGAAAAACTGTTTTTT CASSFRQGGGEKLFF
NA NA TRBJ2-2 TRBV5-1 TGCGCCAGCAGCTTGCCCGACACGGCCGATACCGGGGAGCTGTTTTTT CASSLPDTADTGELFF
NA TRBD1 TRBJ2-3 TRBV7-9 TGTGCCAGCAGCTGGCGGCCTGACAGGGTCCAAACGCAGTATTTT CASSWRPDRVQTQYF
NA NA TRBJ1-6 TRBV30 TGTGCCTGGAACATACTAAGCTCCTATAATTCACCCCTCCACTTT CAWNILSSYNSPLHF
NA NA TRBJ2-5 TRBV30 TGTGCCTGGAGTGGGGACCGAGAGACCCAGTACTTC CAWSGDRETQYF
NA NA TRBJ1-6 TRBV7-9 TGTGCCAGCAGCCAAGGAAGGGTTTCACCCCTCCACTTT CASSQGRVSPLHF
NA NA TRBJ2-5 TRBV30 TGTGCCTGGAGGGTAAGGGGGGCCTTAGAGACCCAGTACTTC CAWRVRGALETQYF
NA NA TRBJ2-7 TRBV7-2 TGTGCCAGCAGCCCCCAAGCCGGCTTAAGCTCCTACGAGCAGTACTTC CASSPQAGLSSYEQYF
once NA TRBJ2-1 TRBV10-3 TGTGCCATCTCCACGTACAATGAGCAGTTCTTC CAISTYNEQFF
once NA TRBJ1-4 TRBV4-1 TGCGCCAGCAGCCAACCCTCGGCAGGGGTAGCTGAAAAACTGTTTTTT CASSQPSAGVAEKLFF
NA TRBD1 TRBJ2-2 TRBV7-6 TGTGCCAGCAGCTTAGTCGGGACAGGGGGTCACGGGGAGCTGTTTTTT CASSLVGTGGHGELFF
once NA TRBJ1-6 TRBV5-1 TGCGCCAGCAGCTTGGGAGGGGGAGGTTCACCCCTCCACTTT CASSLGGGGSPLHF
NA NA TRBJ2-2 TRBV6-6 TGTGCCAGCAGTCAGGGAATAAACACCGGGGAGCTGTTTTTT CASSQGINTGELFF
once TRBD2 TRBJ2-7 TRBV19 TGTGCCAGTAGTATTGGGACTAGCGTCAACGAGCAGTACTTC CASSIGTSVNEQYF
NA NA TRBJ2-7 TRBV6-1 TGTGCCAGCAGTCCTCAGTACCCCTACGAGCAGTACTTC CASSPQYPYEQYF
NA NA TRBJ1-5 TRBV10-3 TGTGCCATCAGTGAGTCAAGCGGTCGGCAGCCCCAGCATTTT CAISESSGRQPQHF
NA TRBD1 TRBJ2-3 TRBV6-1 TGTGCCAGCAGTTTAAACAGGGGCAGGTATACGCAGTATTTT CASSLNRGRYTQYF
NA TRBD1 TRBJ1-6 TRBV5-1 TGCGCCAGCAGCTTGTCACAGGGGGCAAATAATTCACCCCTCCACTTT CASSLSQGANNSPLHF
NA NA TRBJ2-3 TRBV7-2 TGTGCCAGCAGCCGGACGGGCGGGACCACAGATACGCAGTATTTT CASSRTGGTTDTQYF
NA NA TRBJ2-7 TRBV29-1 TGCAGCGTTCGTGCGGGGCAGGGGGTTGGCGAGCAGTACTTC CSVRAGQGVGEQYF
NA NA TRBJ1-2 TRBV4-1 TGCGCCAGCAGCCAAGCCACAGGCAACTATGGCTACACCTTC CASSQATGNYGYTF
NA TRBD2 TRBJ2-5 TRBV10-3 TGTGCCATCAGTGATCTCCCGGGAGGAAGGCAAGAGACCCAGTACTTC CAISDLPGGRQETQYF
NA TRBD1 TRBJ1-5 TRBV19 TGTGCCAGTAGTACCACAGGGGTCATCAATCAGCCCCAGCATTTT CASSTTGVINQPQHF
once NA TRBJ1-1 TRBV2 TGTGCCAGCAGTATGGTGATCACTGAAGCTTTCTTT CASSMVITEAFF
NA NA TRBJ2-6 TRBV5-1 TGCGCCAGCAGCTTGGTACTCCTCGGGGCCAACGTCCTGACTTTC CASSLVLLGANVLTF
few TRBD1 TRBJ1-1 TRBV27 TGTGCCAGCAGGGGAGACAGGGATGAAGCTTTCTTT CASRGDRDEAFF
NA TRBD1 TRBJ1-2 TRBV7-9 TGTGCCAGCAGCCCGCAGGGGGCCTGGGGCTACACCTTC CASSPQGAWGYTF
NA NA TRBJ1-5 TRBV7-9 TGTGCCAGCAGCTTCGGGGTCAATCAGCCCCAGCATTTT CASSFGVNQPQHF
once NA TRBJ1-2 TRBV6-5 TGTGCCAGCAGTAACAGACAGCTTAACTATGGCTACACCTTC CASSNRQLNYGYTF
NA NA TRBJ2-5 TRBV14 TGTGCCAGCAGCCACAGGGGGGCCCAAGAGACCCAGTACTTC CASSHRGAQETQYF
NA TRBD1 TRBJ2-2 TRBV12-5 TGTGCTAGTGGTGCCCCCGGACAGGCTCGCACCGGGGAGCTGTTTTTT CASGAPGQARTGELFF
NA TRBD1 TRBJ1-6 TRBV7-2 TGTGCCAGCAGCCCAAGGGACAGGGGCTATAATTCACCCCTCCACTTT CASSPRDRGYNSPLHF
NA NA TRBJ2-7 TRBV29-1 TGCAGCGTTGCCACTCGATACGCGATCGAGAGCGAGCAGTACTTC CSVATRYAIESEQYF
NA NA TRBJ2-7 TRBV30 TGTGCCTGGAGACCCCGCCCGACTTATCAGAGCTCCTACGAGCAGTACTTC CAWRPRPTYQSSYEQYF
NA TRBD1 TRBJ1-5 TRBV5-6 TGTGCCAGCAGCGCACAGGGGGCTAGGCAGCCCCAGCATTTT CASSAQGARQPQHF
NA NA TRBJ1-2 TRBV6-9 TGTGCCAGCAGTTATAAGGGAAGCTATGGCTACACCTTC CASSYKGSYGYTF
NA NA TRBJ2-3 TRBV15 TGTGCCACCAGCCGAGGAGGGTCGGGCACAGATACGCAGTATTTT CATSRGGSGTDTQYF
NA NA TRBJ2-1 TRBV19 TGTGCCAGTAGTAAGACTAACAGCTACAATGAGCAGTTCTTC CASSKTNSYNEQFF
NA NA TRBJ1-4 TRBV7-2 TGTGCCAGCAGCTTAACAGGTGCAACTAATGAAAAACTGTTTTTT CASSLTGATNEKLFF
once NA TRBJ2-5 TRBV9 TGTGCCAGCAGCGTAGATGGGGGGGAGACCCAGTACTTC CASSVDGGETQYF
NA TRBD2 TRBJ2-3 TRBV7-9 TGTGCCAGCAGCCCTGGACTAGCGGGGGGCACAGATACGCAGTATTTT CASSPGLAGGTDTQYF
NA NA TRBJ2-5 TRBV5-6 TGTGCCAGCAGGGGGCAAGAGACCCAGTACTTC CASRGQETQYF
NA NA TRBJ1-1 TRBV7-9 TGTGCCAGCAGCTTAGTAGGATTGAACACTGAAGCTTTCTTT CASSLVGLNTEAFF
NA NA TRBJ1-1 TRBV6-5 TGTGCCAGCAGGACACAGGGAATGAACACTGAAGCTTTCTTT CASRTQGMNTEAFF